This T cell receptor beta chain stems from a study of blood T cell repertoires in COVID-19. Study-level background: Acute and convalescent COVID-19 specimens originated in the United States, Italy and Spain.

The repertoire was sequenced with immunoSEQ multiplex PCR; TCRdb's copy has only in-frame clones and lacks some. The sample lists about 220,000 clones; about four fifths were seen once. Trimming removed 4 bases from V and 0 bases from J, with 15 bases in between. The length of the CDR3 is 16 residues. Sequencing was carried out using peripheral blood. The sequence was obtained from an elderly woman with acute or convalescent COVID-19. V usage is TRBV23-1 and J usage is TRBJ2-5; D possibly corresponds to TRBD2 (5 bases). TRBV23-1 is assigned to the ORF class and has an uncertain function. The CDR3 sequence: CASSPPGGPYQETQYF. The CDR3 region has the DNA TGCGCCAGCAGTCCCCCCGGCGGGCCCTACCAAGAGACCCAGTACTTC.